The 11 T cell receptor beta chains below were found in one sample sequenced in a study of shared clonotypes between healthy human individuals. Sequencing used immunoSEQ multiplex PCR; TCRdb keeps in-frame clones, though not all of them. This sample carries 550,000 to 700,000 clones, about three quarters of them seen once, and the ten largest clones take around 1.8%. Sequencing was performed on memory CD4+ T cells sorted from blood. Documented subset: CD45RA-negative fraction. These receptor sequences come from a woman in her twenties or thirties in good health.

The chain carries TRBV19 and TRBJ2-3; TRBD2 aligns across 7 bases. Germline V gene lookup returns CDR1 LNHDA and CDR2 SQIVND (reference sequence). V lost 6 bases and J lost 2; bases outside the gene matches: 8. The CDR3 is 15 amino acids. This CDR3 reads CASRTLAEYTDTQYF. CDR3 bases: TGTGCCAGTAGAACCCTAGCGGAGTACACAGATACGCAGTATTTT.

The chain couples TRBV10-3 to TRBJ2-7; tentatively, D is TRBD1 (6 bases). In germline, CDR1 is ENHRY, CDR2 SYGVKD. V dropped 5 bases and J dropped 4 bases, with 9 bases sitting between them. The CDR3 has 12 amino acids. The CDR3 bases are TGTGCCATCAGTCAACAGGGATACGAGCAGTACTTC. Translated, it gives CAISQQGYEQYF.

With regard to this clone: No DNA is shown, since the ends of the CDR3 on it are uncertain; the CDR3 is the one TCRdb lists. V is TRBV5-1 and J is TRBJ2-5. Germline CDR1 is SGHRS and CDR2 is YFSETQ. The CDR3 is 13 amino acids in total, end residues counted. The CDR3 reads CASSLGFLETQYF.

The V call is TRBV6-5, the J call TRBJ2-7, with 9 bases matching TRBD2. The V and J ends lost 8 bases and 7 bases, in that order; junction bases with no gene match: 9. Germline CDR1 and CDR2: MNHEY and SVGAGI. CDR3 size: 13 residues. The CDR3 region is CASGAGGPWEQYF. The CDR3 DNA reads TGTGCCAGCGGGGCGGGAGGGCCTTGGGAGCAGTACTTC.

About this clone: Relative to the germline gene, one junction end is altered; a read error may explain this. This same CDR3 is encoded by further DNA sequences in the sample. V and J are TRBV28 and TRBJ2-6; the D call may be TRBD1 or TRBD2 (6 bases each). Per germline, CDR1 MDHEN and CDR2 SYDVKM. The CDR3 spans 15 residues. The CDR3 coding sequence is TGTGCCAGCAGCCTTAGGGGGGCTGGGGCTAACGTCCTGACTTTC. Its translation is CASSLRGAGANVLTF.

This clone has a handful of counts. The V gene is TRBV23-1, the J gene TRBJ1-5, with TRBD1 as a possible D gene (6 bases). TRBV23-1 counts as an open reading frame of uncertain function. Trimming removed 0 bases from V and 3 bases from J, with 24 bases in between. The CDR3 covers 20 residues. The CDR3 here is CASSQSRPGDFKCVNQPQHF. The CDR3 DNA is TGCGCCAGCAGTCAATCGAGGCCAGGGGATTTTAAATGCGTCAATCAGCCCCAGCATTTT.

This clone has a handful of counts. V gene TRBV4-2 combines with J gene TRBJ2-2, with D perhaps assigned TRBD1 or TRBD2 (5 bases each). The germline gives CDR1 LGHNA, CDR2 YNFKEQ. V lost 4 bases and J lost 1, with 7 bases in between. CDR3 length equals 14 residues. The CDR3 protein is CASSRGVNTGELFF. In DNA form, the CDR3 reads TGTGCCAGCAGCCGAGGGGTGAACACCGGGGAGCTGTTTTTT.

This chain connects TRBV7-2 to TRBJ1-2; D is uncertain. Trimming removed 3 bases from V and 4 bases from J, with 15 bases in between. The CDR3 has 15 residues. Germline V gene sequence: CDR1 SGHTA, CDR2 FQGNSA. CDR3 residues: CASSFERGFSYGYTF. The CDR3 DNA reads as TGTGCCAGCAGCTTTGAGCGGGGATTTAGCTATGGCTACACCTTC. Variable domain in full (rest from reference TRBV7-2 and TRBJ1-2): GAGVSQSPSNKVTEKGKDVELRCDPISGHTALYWYRQSLGQGLEFLIYFQGNSAPDKSGLPSDRFSAERTGGSVSTLTIQRTQQEDSAVYLCASSFERGFSYGYTFGSGTRLTVV.

The count of this clone is one. V gene TRBV27 combines with J gene TRBJ2-1; 7 bases agree with TRBD2. V was pared by 3 bases and J by 3 bases, with 5 bases of the junction left unmatched. Germline values: CDR1 MNHEY, CDR2 SMNVEV (reference sequence). The CDR3 runs 15 residues. For the CDR3, the DNA is TGTGCCAGCAGTTTCAACGGGAGGCTCTACAATGAGCAGTTCTTC. Amino acid sequence: CASSFNGRLYNEQFF.

The chain's CDR3 is CASSTLWDGDEKLFF. CDR3 DNA sequence: TGTGCCAGCAGTACATTATGGGACGGAGATGAAAAACTGTTTTTT. The rearrangement joins TRBV28 to TRBJ1-4, with D perhaps TRBD1 (5 bases). Germline values: CDR1 MDHEN, CDR2 SYDVKM. Trimming left V 5 bases short and J 6 bases short, with 16 bases between. This CDR3 is built from 15 residues.

The gene calls are TRBV5-1 and TRBJ2-2; D tentatively fits TRBD1 or TRBD2 (5 bases each). The CDR3 sequence is 16 residues long. Looked up from germline, CDR1 is SGHRS and CDR2 is YFSETQ. Trimming took off 4 bases at V and 7 bases at J, with 20 bases between the two ends. The CDR3 DNA reads TGCGCCAGCAGCAGGGCTATTGGGGCAGGAGGCGGGGAGCTGTTTTTT. It yields the protein CASSRAIGAGGGELFF.